A single sample gave rise to the 32 T cell receptor beta chains below, sequenced in a study of T cells in Graves' hyperthyroidism and ophthalmopathy. Regions amplified from RNA transcripts were the TCR beta CDR3 regions. Carried out on the TCR CDR3, a first-round RT-PCR used the HTBI primer set. One entry per CDR3 protein results from TCRdb running MiXCR on the multiplex PCR reads. The top ten clones hold roughly a fifth of a sample with about 160,000 distinct CDR3 sequences, less than 10% of them seen once. Sequenced sample: blood. The receptors were sampled from a young woman with Graves' hyperthyroidism that later progressed to Graves' ophthalmopathy.

This clonotype was counted at least ten times. The V call is TRBV2, the J call TRBJ2-5; 12 bases agree with TRBD1. The germline gives CDR1 SNHLY, CDR2 FYNNEI. The V gene end was trimmed by 4 bases and the J gene end by 5 bases; junction bases not matched to a gene: 5. The CDR3 consists of 15 residues. The CDR3 sequence is CASSAGTGGLETQYF. CDR3 coding DNA: TGTGCCAGCAGTGCCGGGACAGGGGGCTTGGAGACCCAGTACTTC. The whole variable domain, filled in from reference TRBV2 and TRBJ2-5, reads EPEVTQTPSHQVTQMGQEVILRCVPISNHLYFYWYRQILGQKVEFLVSFYNNEISEKSEIFDDQFSVERPDGSNFTLKIRSTKLEDSAMYFCASSAGTGGLETQYFGPGTRLLVL.

This clonotype appeared a few times. The V call is TRBV2, the J call TRBJ2-1; 7 nucleotides line up with TRBD2. There are 14 residues in the CDR3. The germline V gene encodes CDR1 SNHLY and CDR2 FYNNEI. Losses at the gene ends were 6 bases for V and 15 bases for J; bases not matched to a gene: 17. The CDR3 is CASREIAGTGGAFF. The DNA for the CDR3 is TGTGCCAGCAGAGAAATAGCGGGTACCGGAGGCGCGTTCTTC.

There are many counts of this clonotype. This chain links TRBV9 with TRBJ1-4; D is unclear. The length of the CDR3 is 13 residues. Trimming cost V 1 base and J 8 bases, with 9 bases left between them. CDR1 and CDR2 from the germline V gene are SGDLS and YYNGEE. The CDR3 loop reads CASSVYGSEKLFF. CDR3 sequence (DNA): TGTGCCAGCAGCGTATACGGGTCAGAAAAACTGTTTTTT.

The sample holds many counts of this clonotype. This chain joins TRBV12-3 or TRBV12-4 and TRBJ1-1; TRBD1 agrees at 8 bases. Trimming at V came to 6 bases and at J to 4 bases, leaving 19 bases not matched to a gene. This CDR3 has 18 amino acids. CDR3 coding DNA: TGTGCCAGCAGCTGGGGGGACAGGCGCATAGTTTCTACCACTGAAGCTTTCTTT. As protein: CASSWGDRRIVSTTEAFF.

As for this clonotype: This may stem from a read error, because a much larger clone lies one nucleotide away. V and J are TRBV7-2 and TRBJ2-4; unclear D gene. CDR1 is SGHTA, CDR2 FQGNSA, per germline. This CDR3 region has 13 residues. V dropped 0 bases and J dropped 9 bases, with 9 bases sitting between them. Here the CDR3 DNA reads TGTGCCAGCAGCTTAGCCAGATCCGCCATTCAGTACTTC. Translating gives CASSLARSAIQYF.

This clonotype has at least ten counts. V is TRBV18 and J is TRBJ1-5, with no clear D. Germline V CDR1 and CDR2: KGHSH, LQKENI. V lost 6 bases to trimming and J lost 0 bases, with 9 bases between them. This CDR3 is 14 amino acids long. This CDR3 reads CASSRASSNQPQHF. In nucleotides, the CDR3 is TGTGCCAGCTCCCGAGCTAGTAGCAATCAGCCCCAGCATTTT.

The chain couples TRBV27 to TRBJ2-3, with 10 bases that match TRBD2. This CDR3 spans 13 amino acids. Germline CDR1 MNHEY, CDR2 SMNVEV (reference sequence). Losses at the gene ends were 4 bases for V and 6 bases for J; bases not matched to a gene: 1. The CDR3 is CASSWGLADTQYF. CDR3 nucleotide sequence: TGTGCCAGCAGTTGGGGACTAGCGGATACGCAGTATTTT.

This rearrangement joins TRBV20-1 to TRBJ2-1; unclear D gene. Germline CDR1 is DFQATT and CDR2 is SNEGSKA (reference sequence). The CDR3 is 10 amino acids. The V end was cut by 6 bases, the J end by 4 bases, with 4 bases between. CDR3 protein: CSAKYNEQFF. The CDR3 DNA reads TGCAGTGCCAAATACAATGAGCAGTTCTTC.

This clonotype was seen ten or more times. The chain employs TRBV12-3 or TRBV12-4 and TRBJ1-5; D might be TRBD1 (5 bases). The CDR3 has 13 amino acids. Between the trimmed V and J ends, which lost 3 bases and 6 bases, there was a span of 9 bases. The CDR3 nucleotides read TGTGCCAGCAGTTTCAAGGGGCCTCAGCCCCAGCATTTT. Protein sequence: CASSFKGPQPQHF.

This rearrangement joins TRBV5-5 to TRBJ2-7; TRBD2 agrees at 8 bases. The germline V gene has CDR1 SGHKS and CDR2 YYEKEE (reference sequence). The V segment lost 2 bases and the J segment 6 bases; nucleotides outside the gene matches: 4. This CDR3 comprises 13 residues. CDR3 nucleotides: TGTGCCAGCAGCTTAGCGGGAGTTGGCGAGCAGTACTTC. Its protein is CASSLAGVGEQYF.

In this sample, this clonotype turned up many times. The chain links TRBV27 to TRBJ2-3; 9 bases are shared with TRBD1. Germline V gene sequence: CDR1 MNHEY, CDR2 SMNVEV (reference sequence). CDR3 length: 13 amino acids. The V and J ends lost 6 bases and 5 bases, in that order; junction bases with no gene match: 3. The CDR3 here is CASRGQGGDTQYF. The DNA for the CDR3 is TGTGCCAGCAGGGGACAGGGAGGAGATACGCAGTATTTT.

The chain couples TRBV20-1 to TRBJ2-3, with a weak D call TRBD1 (6 bases). V lost 8 bases and J 1 base, leaving 16 bases between the germline ends. The CDR3 length is 14 residues. CDR1 is DFQATT, CDR2 SNEGSKA, per germline (reference sequence). CDR3 sequence reads: CSWTDSFRTDTQYF. DNA of the CDR3: TGCAGTTGGACAGACTCCTTTCGCACAGATACGCAGTATTTT.

This clonotype was found many times. This rearrangement joins TRBV10-3 to TRBJ2-6; 12 bases are a match to TRBD1. The ends lost 7 bases at V and 3 bases at J; junction bases unmatched: 7. The germline CDR1 and CDR2 sequences are ENHRY and SYGVKD. CDR3 size: 17 residues. CDR3 coding DNA: TGTGCCATCAAGACCGGGACAGGGGGCGATGGGGCCAACGTCCTGACTTTC. This translates into CAIKTGTGGDGANVLTF.

V and J are TRBV7-8 and TRBJ2-3; TRBD2 matches at 11 bases. The V gene end was trimmed by 1 base and the J gene end by 3 bases; junction bases not matched to a gene: 15. Per germline, CDR1 SGHVS and CDR2 FQNEAQ. CDR3 length: 20 amino acids. CDR3: CASSLESRKIAGGKTDTQYF. The CDR3 bases are TGTGCCAGCAGCTTAGAGTCCCGGAAGATAGCGGGGGGGAAGACAGATACGCAGTATTTT. Full variable domain (missing parts from reference TRBV7-8 and TRBJ2-3): GAGVSQSPRYKVAKRGQDVALRCDPISGHVSLFWYQQALGQGPEFLTYFQNEAQLDKSGLPSDRFFAERPEGSVSTLKIQRTQQEDSAVYLCASSLESRKIAGGKTDTQYFGPGTRLTVL.

In its sample, this clonotype was seen many times. The genes are TRBV7-9 and TRBJ1-4; 9 bases fit TRBD1. The V and J ends lost 4 bases and 8 bases, in that order; junction bases with no gene match: 11. This CDR3 has 16 residues. Germline V gene sequence: CDR1 SEHNR, CDR2 FQNEAQ (reference sequence). CDR3 DNA: TGTGCCAGCAGCTCAAAAACCGGGACAGGGTGGGAAAAACTGTTTTTT. Its translation is CASSSKTGTGWEKLFF.

CDR3 in amino acids: CATSRNTYEQYF. CDR3 bases: TGTGCCACCAGCAGAAATACCTACGAGCAGTACTTC. The rearrangement uses TRBV15 and TRBJ2-7; D uncertain. This CDR3 is 12 amino acids long. CDR1 and CDR2 from the germline V gene are LNHNV and YYDKDF (reference sequence). V lost 2 bases and J 2 bases, leaving 4 bases between the germline ends. Full variable domain (outside the CDR3, taken from reference TRBV15 and TRBJ2-7): DAMVIQNPRYQVTQFGKPVTLSCSQTLNHNVMYWYQQKSSQAPKLLFHYYDKDFNNEADTPDNFQSRRPNTSFCFLDIRSPGLGDTAMYLCATSRNTYEQYFGPGTRLTVT.

The CDR3 coding sequence is TGTGCCAGCAGTTTAGAGCTAGCGGGGGCCCCAGCCAAAAACATTCAGTACTTC. Translated, it gives CASSLELAGAPAKNIQYF. The chain joins TRBV12-3 or TRBV12-4 to TRBJ2-4; 10 bases line up with TRBD2. Losses at the gene ends were 1 base for V and 0 bases for J; bases not matched to a gene: 6. The length of the CDR3 is 18 residues.

The table lists this clonotype with a few counts. The chain couples TRBV15 to TRBJ1-3; D not resolved. Per germline, CDR1 LNHNV and CDR2 YYDKDF (reference sequence). The V gene lost 5 bases and the J gene lost 4 bases, with 9 bases spanning the gap. The CDR3 is 13 residues long. CDR3 sequence reads: CATSPRRGNTIYF. The CDR3 DNA sequence: TGTGCCACCAGCCCTCGAAGGGGAAACACCATATATTTT.

On this clonotype: This may stem from a read error, because a much larger clone lies one nucleotide away. The chain couples TRBV5-5 to TRBJ2-1; TRBD2 might be the D (5 bases). This CDR3 contains 15 residues. The germline gives CDR1 SGHKS, CDR2 YYEKEE (reference sequence). The CDR3 nucleotides read TGTGCCGGCAGCTTTTTACTAGTGGCAGGCAATGAGCAGTTCTTC. Translated: CAGSFLLVAGNEQFF.

This clonotype was seen many times. The gene calls are TRBV6-1 and TRBJ2-7; no clear D gene. The CDR3 runs 15 residues. Germline loops: CDR1 MNHNS, CDR2 SASEGT. Between the trimmed V and J ends, which lost 6 bases and 0 bases, there was a span of 15 bases. The CDR3 sequence is CASRMAVKSSYEQYF. The CDR3 nucleotides are TGTGCCAGCAGGATGGCGGTTAAAAGCTCCTACGAGCAGTACTTC.

This clonotype has ten or more counts. The rearrangement joins TRBV2 to TRBJ2-1, with D uncertain. Between the trimmed V and J ends, which lost 1 base and 0 bases, there was a span of 7 bases. The CDR3 has 15 residues. Germline V lookup: CDR1 SNHLY, CDR2 FYNNEI. The CDR3 loop is CASSEDGYSYNEQFF. In nucleotides, the CDR3 is TGTGCCAGCAGTGAAGACGGGTACTCCTACAATGAGCAGTTCTTC.

At least ten counts were recorded for this clonotype. V usage is TRBV11-2 and J usage is TRBJ2-7, with a weak D call TRBD2 (7 bases). The CDR3 covers 16 residues. V was clipped by 0 bases and J by 0 bases, with 12 bases between them. In germline, CDR1 is SGHAT, CDR2 FQNNGV. CDR3 nucleotide sequence: TGTGCCAGCAGCTTAGATGGGGGGGGCCTCTCCTACGAGCAGTACTTC. Amino acids: CASSLDGGGLSYEQYF.

The sample holds many counts of this clonotype. This sequence joins TRBV6-1 and TRBJ2-5; no firm D call. V lost 7 bases and J lost 3, with 12 bases in between. Germline CDR1 is MNHNS and CDR2 is SASEGT. The CDR3 contains 13 residues. CDR3 region: CASKAGVEETQYF. CDR3 nucleotide sequence: TGTGCCAGCAAAGCTGGGGTCGAAGAGACCCAGTACTTC.

This clonotype was counted between two and nine times. The chain links TRBV6-1 to TRBJ2-5; 7 nucleotides agree with TRBD2. The V segment lost 5 bases and the J segment 5 bases; nucleotides outside the gene matches: 5. Germline CDR1 reads MNHNS; CDR2 reads SASEGT. CDR3 length: 13 amino acids. The CDR3 DNA is TGTGCCAGCAGTCGGACTAGGTCGGAGACCCAGTACTTC. Amino acid sequence: CASSRTRSETQYF.

For the CDR3, the DNA is TGTGCCAGCAGCCCATTCGCTGCGGGACCCCTCCACTTT. It codes for CASSPFAAGPLHF. The chain joins TRBV11-2 to TRBJ1-6; D uncertain. The V gene lost 5 bases and the J gene lost 12 bases, with 14 bases spanning the gap. The germline V gene has CDR1 SGHAT and CDR2 FQNNGV. CDR3 length equals 13 residues.

In this sample, this clonotype turned up a few times. This rearrangement joins TRBV18 to TRBJ2-1; 7 bases are a match to TRBD1. The length of the CDR3 is 14 residues. Trimming cost V 1 base and J 9 bases; bases outside gene matches: 6. The germline CDR1 and CDR2 sequences are KGHSH and LQKENI. In DNA form, the CDR3 reads TGTGCCAGCTCACCACGCCAGGGGGATGGTGAGCAGTTCTTC. Translated, it gives CASSPRQGDGEQFF.

This clonotype was detected once. This sequence joins TRBV11-3 and TRBJ2-1; D may match TRBD1 or TRBD2 (6 bases each). Germline V gives CDR1 SGHNT, CDR2 YENEEA. This CDR3 region has 18 residues. Trimming pared 2 bases from V and 10 bases from J, leaving 27 bases between. The CDR3 region is CASSLSWGAGEFSVEQFF. The CDR3 region has the DNA TGTGCCAGCAGCTTAAGTTGGGGGGCAGGGGAATTTTCGGTGGAGCAGTTCTTC.

To note about this clonotype: One junction end disagrees with the germline gene, perhaps due to a read error. The chain employs TRBV27 and TRBJ2-7; 7 nucleotides align to TRBD1. CDR1 is MNHEY and CDR2 is SMNVEV in the germline V gene (reference sequence). The CDR3 spans 14 residues. CDR3 residues: CAGRPPGGSYEQYF. CDR3 bases: TGTGCCGGCAGACCTCCAGGGGGCTCCTACGAGCAGTACTTC.

The chain is built from TRBV19 and TRBJ2-2; 8 bases map to TRBD2. V shed 11 bases and J 8 bases; nucleotides not matched to a gene: 13. This CDR3 spans 14 amino acids. Germline CDR1 and CDR2: LNHDA and SQIVND (reference sequence). Here the CDR3 DNA reads TGTGCCGGTGGATTAGCGGGGCCCGGGGGGGAGCTGTTTTTT. It translates to CAGGLAGPGGELFF.

The chain uses TRBV25-1 and TRBJ1-2, with a weak D call TRBD1 (5 bases). In germline, CDR1 is MGHDK, CDR2 SYGVNS. Trimming cost V 1 base and J 2 bases, with 8 bases left between them. The CDR3 runs 14 residues. CDR3 region: CASSELGDNYGYTF. DNA for the CDR3: TGTGCCAGCAGTGAATTAGGGGACAACTATGGCTACACCTTC.

This clonotype was observed many times. V usage is TRBV28 and J usage is TRBJ1-2, with 8 nucleotides matching TRBD1. The CDR3 sequence is 13 residues long. Germline lookup yields CDR1 MDHEN and CDR2 SYDVKM. J was trimmed by 9 bases and V by 5 bases; bases with no gene match: 8. Written as DNA, the CDR3 is TGTGCCAGCAGTGGACAGGGTCCTCATAGCTACACCTTC. This translates into CASSGQGPHSYTF.

There are many counts of this clonotype. The CDR3 here is CASSSSGAKNIQYF. CDR3 sequence (DNA): TGTGCCAGCAGCTCGAGCGGAGCCAAAAACATTCAGTACTTC. The V gene is TRBV9, the J gene TRBJ2-4; tentative D call: TRBD2 (5 bases). V shed 4 bases and J shed 0 bases, with 8 bases lying between them. Germline V gene lookup returns CDR1 SGDLS and CDR2 YYNGEE. The CDR3 contains 14 residues.